A selection of T cell receptor beta chains follows, all from one sample in a study of blood T cell repertoires in COVID-19. Libraries were prepared by immunoSEQ multiplex PCR; TCRdb keeps only in-frame clonotypes and omits some of them. Seen here are 150,000 to 200,000 clones, around 80% observed once, and the top ten hold under 15%. The sample taken for sequencing was peripheral blood. The receptor set was obtained from a man in his thirties or forties with active or convalescent COVID-19. Each CDR3 is given with its conserved first and last residue. Fields, in order: D gene, V gene, J gene, clone size, CDR3 DNA, CDR3 protein. D genes are given only for firm matches. The size field is filled for only some rows; it gives once, few, many or a size class.

NA	TRBV5-1	TRBJ2-5	NA	TGCGCCAGCAGCTTGGGCTGGTTCGGGGAGACCCAGTACTTC	CASSLGWFGETQYF
TRBD1	TRBV6-5	TRBJ1-2	NA	TGTGCCAGCAGTCAACAGGGGGGTGGCTACACCTTC	CASSQQGGGYTF
TRBD1	TRBV4-1	TRBJ1-1	NA	TGCGCCAGCAGCCAAGGTAGAGGGTTTGGAACAGGGGGCCGAAACACTGAAGCTTTCTTT	CASSQGRGFGTGGRNTEAFF
TRBD1	TRBV27	TRBJ1-2	NA	TGTGCCAGCAGTCGTGACAGGGCTGGCTACACCTTC	CASSRDRAGYTF
NA	TRBV4-1	TRBJ1-4	NA	TGCGCCAGCAGCCGAAGCCGCGATAATGAAAAACTGTTTTTT	CASSRSRDNEKLFF
NA	TRBV6-4	TRBJ2-7	NA	TGTGCCAGCAAATTAGAATACGAGCAGTACTTC	CASKLEYEQYF
NA	TRBV28	TRBJ2-7	once	TGTGCCAGCGGTCTCGTGAGGGGAGGCTCCTACGAGCAGTACTTC	CASGLVRGGSYEQYF
NA	TRBV5-1	TRBJ2-3	NA	TGCGCCAGCAGCTACCTAACAGGGCTTAGCACAGATACGCAGTATTTT	CASSYLTGLSTDTQYF
TRBD2	TRBV2	TRBJ2-1	NA	TGTGCCAGCAGAAAAGGACTAGCGGCCTTGAGCTCCTACAATGAGCAGTTCTTC	CASRKGLAALSSYNEQFF
NA	TRBV21-1	TRBJ1-2	NA	TGTGCCAGCAGCCCACCAGAAGGGGCACGGTGGGACTATGGCTACACCTTC	CASSPPEGARWDYGYTF
TRBD2	TRBV5-1	TRBJ2-7	NA	TGCGCCAGCAGCTTCTCAGCGGGAGGATCCTACGAGCAGTACTTC	CASSFSAGGSYEQYF
NA	TRBV29-1	TRBJ1-1	once	TGCAGCGTTGAGGAGCTGGCTACTGAAGCTTTCTTT	CSVEELATEAFF
NA	TRBV5-6	TRBJ2-1	NA	TGTGCCAGCAGCCGGACCCCGGGGAATGAGCAGTTCTTC	CASSRTPGNEQFF
TRBD1	TRBV18	TRBJ2-5	NA	TGTGCCAGCTCACCACGGGAGGGACAGGGGGAGACCCAGTACTTC	CASSPREGQGETQYF
NA	TRBV27	TRBJ1-5	NA	TGTGCCAGCAGTTTGTTTTTTCGAGGGGGAGAGGATCAGCCCCAGCATTTT	CASSLFFRGGEDQPQHF
TRBD1	TRBV27	TRBJ1-5	NA	TGTGCCAGCAGCCCCAAGGGCAGGGGGCCGACGGCGAGTCAGCCCCAGCATTTT	CASSPKGRGPTASQPQHF
TRBD1	TRBV3-1/TRBV3-2	TRBJ2-5	NA	TGTGCCAGCAGCCAAGATCACAGGGGGCCCCAAGAGACCCAGTACTTC	CASSQDHRGPQETQYF
NA	TRBV18	TRBJ1-4	NA	TGTGCCAGCTCACCACCTAAAGGAGATAATGAAAAACTGTTTTTT	CASSPPKGDNEKLFF
TRBD1	TRBV24-1	TRBJ2-1	NA	TGTGCCACCAGTGATTTTCTCGGGACAGGGGGACCCGATGAGCAGTTCTTC	CATSDFLGTGGPDEQFF
NA	TRBV10-2	TRBJ1-1	NA	TGCGCCAGCAGTGAGTCGCTCTTAGGAGGCGTTGGCACTGAAGCTTTCTTT	CASSESLLGGVGTEAFF
NA	TRBV27	TRBJ2-5	NA	TGTGCCAGCAGGCCACAGGGTGGTGGGGAGACCCAGTACTTC	CASRPQGGGETQYF
NA	TRBV19	TRBJ1-6	NA	TGTGCCAGCCTAAAAGAATCACCCCTCCACTTT	CASLKESPLHF
TRBD2	TRBV27	TRBJ2-1	NA	TGTGCCAGCGCAAGCGGGAGTTCCTACAATGAGCAGTTCTTC	CASASGSSYNEQFF